Listed here is a single T cell receptor beta chain. Antigen unknown. Repertoires were generated with immunoSEQ multiplex PCR, while TCRdb's copy carries only in-frame clones and drops some. Here the sample spans 170,000 or so clones, about nine tenths being singletons. The sample is drawn from a study of T cell responses to AZD1222 COVID-19 vaccine. Study-wide background: Second-dose intervals near 4 or 12 weeks were combined.

The study, taken as a whole, reports: Among those given AZD1222, only 6 or 7 were seropositive at baseline.

The ends lost 4 bases at V and 4 bases at J; junction bases unmatched: 9. This CDR3 comprises 15 residues. Germline assignment: CDR1 SEHNR and CDR2 FQNEAQ (reference sequence). The clonotype originates from an adult in good health. Sequencing used peripheral blood, obtained on day 0 of AZD1222 vaccination. The V and J genes are TRBV7-9 and TRBJ1-1; 7 positions agree with TRBD1. The CDR3: CASSSTGQSITEAFF. CDR3 DNA: TGTGCCAGCAGCTCCACGGGACAGTCAATCACTGAAGCTTTCTTT.